This note documents a single TCR beta chain sequence. The antigen remains undetermined. The germline V gene encodes CDR1 SGHRS and CDR2 YFSETQ. The CDR3 runs 14 residues. V was clipped by 5 bases and J by 0 bases, with 11 bases between them. Primers used in a second PCR of roughly 6 to 12 cycles were a sample-barcoded 5' primer and a J-beta primer mix. Every single cDNA molecule received a tag from a template-switch adaptor with 12 random nucleotides. MiXCR was run by TCRdb on the 5' RACE reads, yielding one entry per CDR3 protein. Of about 1 million distinct CDR3 sequences listed, under 30% are singletons. This sample stems from a study of blood T cells in healthy people across ages. Study-level points and caveats: Getting older went along with TCR beta diversity per million T cells dropping roughly linearly.

These data were also reused for a study on T cells of mothers and their children. From that report: Donors were a few healthy Caucasian mothers and their six children. All RNA that had been extracted was used for cDNA synthesis at around 1.4 ug per 15 ul.

Input material: blood. This clonotype was obtained from a girl aged 2-10 years in good health. The rearrangement links TRBV5-1 to TRBJ1-1, with D unclear. Here the CDR3 reads CASSIRPLNTEAFF. CDR3 in DNA: TGCGCCAGCAGTATAAGGCCGCTGAACACTGAAGCTTTCTTT.